The subject of this entry is one T cell receptor (beta chain). In its sample, this clonotype was seen many times. Its antigen remains unidentified. No base-level quality is on record; no much larger clone is a single base apart. These data originate in a study of neurological immune-mediated disorders (dated by TCRdb to between 2017 and 2020). At the level of the whole study: Using UMI-based sequencing, the study compared peripheral blood TCR-beta repertoires from patients with HTLV-I-associated myelopathy (HAM/TSP), patients with multiple sclerosis, and healthy controls. Alongside PBMC samples, the set of 80 to 130 TCR-beta libraries contained longitudinal samples, technical triplicates, and paired CD4+ and CD8+ T-cell subsets that had been sorted. The cohort was made up of approximately 69 subjects, consisting of roughly 15 HAM/TSP patients, 34 multiple sclerosis patients and around 20 healthy controls.

cDNA synthesis used template-switch 5'RACE with a primer carrying a 10-nucleotide random unique molecular identifier tagging each TCR transcript. Every sequencing run covered 15-18 subjects and yielded more than 180 million TCR-beta sequences. Total RNA was extracted with the RNeasy kit. The KAPA Real-time Library Amplification kit was used to amplify TCR-beta VDJ regions with primers for the TCR constant region and the 5'RACE anchor. A first PCR added sample indexes and Illumina adaptors, after which a second PCR increased the library yield. After Ampure bead purification, the roughly 650 bp TCR product was size-selected on a 2% E-gel SizeSelection system. Before pooling, libraries had their quality checked on a Bioanalyzer, their concentration measured with Qubit, and their quantity determined with the Kapa Library Quantification kit. An Illumina HiSeq 2500 was used to sequence the libraries paired-end at 2 x 150 bp. To increase sequence diversity, about 25-31% phiX was spiked into each library pool. Per the authors' processing: The UMI-based MiGEC pipeline processed quality-filtered reads and removed over 80% of raw TCR sequences during error correction. VDJ genes were aligned to IMGT germline references, and each clonotype was defined by a unique CDR3 amino acid sequence together with V-J genes. VDJtools evaluated clonal expansion, Shannon diversity and CDR3 relatedness (CalcPairwiseDistances, ClusterSamples); CLCbio workbench built phylogenetic trees. Expanded clones were defined as having at least 8 unique UMIs, based on coefficient-of-variation modelling across technical triplicates. TCRdb itself trimmed the public reads at Q25 with fastp, ran MiXCR and retained productive beta chains. Each record represents a unique CDR3 protein, reported with the most common genes and DNA among its rows. These V and J calls are TCRdb output, not the study's own analysis. This sample has roughly 80,000 distinct CDR3 sequences in its table, and 10% to 13% of those were observed once. The top ten constitute 1.8% of the sample.

The healthy controls were volunteers from a blood bank in Maryland, USA. Libraries from unsorted PBMCs were made from 2 million PBMCs kept in RNAlater at -80 degrees C until RNA extraction. Peripheral blood was subjected to Ficoll-Hypaque density gradient centrifugation to isolate PBMCs, which were then cryopreserved in liquid nitrogen. From the cysteine through the phenylalanine, the CDR3 covers 17 amino acids. CDR3 DNA is the only sequence kept; it has 51 bases, read in frame from the first base. The germline V gene provides CDR1 MNHEY and CDR2 SVGAGI. The V and J ends are trimmed by 2 bases and 0 bases, leaving 15 bases between them. Paper-wide results and their limitations: Across subjects, expanded clones never shared an identical CDR3 amino acid sequence, which suggests that the TCR-beta repertoires in every group were private. TCR clonal expansion was greatest in HAM/TSP patients and smallest in MS patients, who ranked below even healthy controls.

The sequenced sample consisted of PBMCs. The receptor chain draws on TRBV6-5 and TRBJ2-3; a confident D gene designation cannot be given. This TCR derives from a middle-aged man in good health. The DNA is as follows: TGTGCCAGCAGTTACGCCCGGCAGCCCGCTAGCACAGATACGCAGTATTTT. It encodes CASSYARQPASTDTQYF.